The 18 T cell receptor beta chains presented below share a single source sample, sequenced in a study of blood T cells in healthy people across ages. A second PCR of about 7 to 12 cycles used a sample-barcoded 5' primer and a J-beta primer mix. TCRdb reprocessed the 5' RACE reads with MiXCR, giving one entry per CDR3 protein. The repertoire consists of 900,000 to 950,000 distinct CDR3 sequences, with just under 30% occurring once and the leading ten covering about 10%. In addition, the sample was reused for a study of T cells of mothers and their children.

The sample consisted of blood. These receptors all stem from a woman in her thirties or forties in good health.

This clonotype appeared a few times. The chain links TRBV6-4 to TRBJ2-7; D uncertain. The CDR3 has 10 residues. With 11 bases removed from V and 3 bases from J, the gap between germline ends came to 8 bases. Germline CDR1 and CDR2: MRHNA and SNTAGT. The CDR3 loop reads CAGRIYEQYF. The CDR3 coding sequence is TGTGCCGGACGAATCTACGAGCAGTACTTC.

The chain links TRBV2 to TRBJ1-5; D perhaps matches TRBD1 (5 bases). Germline-derived CDR1 and CDR2 are SNHLY and FYNNEI. The ends were cut back, 4 bases at V and 6 bases at J, with 13 bases in the middle. The CDR3 spans 14 residues. The CDR3 loop reads CASSGSGISQPQHF. CDR3 DNA sequence: TGTGCCAGCAGTGGGTCAGGGATCTCTCAGCCCCAGCATTTT.

This clonotype was counted a few times. V is TRBV7-2 and J is TRBJ2-2, with TRBD2 matching 7 bases. The V and J ends lost 0 bases and 8 bases, in that order; junction bases with no gene match: 9. Germline V gives CDR1 SGHTA, CDR2 FQGNSA. CDR3 length: 16 amino acids. In nucleotides, the CDR3 is TGTGCCAGCAGCTTAGCCCCACAGAGGGAGGGTGGGGAGCTGTTTTTT. Residues: CASSLAPQREGGELFF.

This clonotype was counted a few times. The V and J genes are TRBV7-9 and TRBJ2-1; D not certain. Trimming took off 2 bases at V and 8 bases at J, with 7 bases between the two ends. The CDR3 extends over 12 amino acids. Germline loops: CDR1 SEHNR, CDR2 FQNEAQ (reference sequence). CDR3 amino acids: CASSLRLDEQFF. For the CDR3, the DNA is TGTGCCAGCAGCTTAAGGTTAGATGAGCAGTTCTTC.

The chain carries TRBV27 and TRBJ1-1, with a tentative D call TRBD1 (5 bases). Germline V gene sequence: CDR1 MNHEY, CDR2 SMNVEV (reference sequence). The CDR3 length is 18 residues. Trimming removed 8 bases from V and 1 base from J, with 26 bases in between. The CDR3 region is CASGPSRLGTSGNTEAFF. CDR3 in DNA: TGTGCCAGCGGACCCTCTCGACTCGGGACCTCAGGGAACACTGAAGCTTTCTTT.

This clonotype was observed a few times. The chain couples TRBV28 to TRBJ2-5; 9 positions match TRBD2. Germline V gene sequence: CDR1 MDHEN, CDR2 SYDVKM. This CDR3 comprises 15 residues. Trimming removed 3 bases from V and 4 bases from J; junction bases left unmatched: 6. CDR3 in DNA: TGTGCCAGCAGTTTGGGACTAGCAGCCCGAGAGACCCAGTACTTC. Protein sequence: CASSLGLAARETQYF.

This chain connects TRBV20-1 to TRBJ2-7; no reliable D call. Germline assignment: CDR1 DFQATT and CDR2 SNEGSKA (reference sequence). This CDR3 spans 13 amino acids. The V end was cut by 5 bases, the J end by 3 bases, with 14 bases between. The CDR3 sequence is CSAGWNNNYEQYF. Written as DNA, the CDR3 is TGCAGTGCTGGATGGAACAATAACTACGAGCAGTACTTC.

This clonotype was counted a few times. A read error is possible here, since a much larger clone lies one base away. This sequence joins TRBV4-3 and TRBJ2-7, with D perhaps TRBD1 (6 bases). V was shortened by 1 base and J by 0 bases, with 13 bases between the two germline ends. The CDR3 loop spans 16 amino acids. Germline V CDR1 and CDR2: LGHNA, YSLEER. The CDR3 nucleotides are TGCGCCAGCAGCCAAGGAACCACAGGGACCTCCTACGAGCAGTACTTC. Translation: CASSQGTTGTSYEQYF.

This clonotype turned up a few times. The chain combines TRBV20-1 with TRBJ2-3, with D possibly being TRBD1 or TRBD2 (6 bases each). This CDR3 comprises 14 residues. V was cut by 6 bases and J by 5 bases, with 18 bases left in between. From germline, CDR1 is DFQATT and CDR2 SNEGSKA (reference sequence). Written as DNA, the CDR3 is TGCAGTGCAAAGGGGGGCCCTGCGTTAGATACGCAGTATTTT. This sequence encodes CSAKGGPALDTQYF.

This clonotype was detected a few times. The V gene is TRBV5-1, the J gene TRBJ2-7; possibly TRBD2 for D (5 bases). This CDR3 comprises 14 residues. Germline assignment: CDR1 SGHRS and CDR2 YFSETQ. The V end lost 1 base, the J end lost 0 bases, and 8 bases lay between the germline ends. Written as DNA, the CDR3 is TGCGCCAGCAGCTTGTACGGGGACTCCTACGAGCAGTACTTC. The encoded protein is CASSLYGDSYEQYF.

Only a few counts were recorded for this clonotype. V is TRBV28 and J is TRBJ1-5; D unclear. The ends were cut back, 2 bases at V and 1 base at J, with 12 bases in the middle. This CDR3 is built from 16 residues. Germline V gene lookup returns CDR1 MDHEN and CDR2 SYDVKM. Here the CDR3 DNA reads TGTGCCAGCAGTTTAAATACCGGGGTCAGCAATCAGCCCCAGCATTTT. Encoded protein: CASSLNTGVSNQPQHF.

J is TRBJ1-1 and V is TRBV11-3, with a possible D match to TRBD1 (5 bases). This CDR3 comprises 12 residues. Germline-derived CDR1 and CDR2 are SGHNT and YENEEA. V lost 0 bases, J lost 10 bases, and 9 bases lay in between. The CDR3 sequence: CASSLDGGAAFF. Here the CDR3 DNA reads TGTGCCAGCAGCTTAGATGGGGGTGCAGCTTTCTTT.

The chain employs TRBV11-2 and TRBJ2-1; D ambiguous. Trimming removed 1 base at V and 13 bases at J, with 8 bases between. Germline V gene sequence: CDR1 SGHAT, CDR2 FQNNGV. The CDR3 contains 11 residues. The CDR3 region is CASSLGWLQFF. CDR3 bases: TGTGCCAGCAGCTTAGGATGGTTACAGTTCTTC.

This chain links TRBV6-1 with TRBJ1-2; D remains unclear. The CDR3 is 10 amino acids. With 6 bases removed from V and 8 bases from J, the gap between germline ends came to 7 bases. Germline assignment: CDR1 MNHNS and CDR2 SASEGT. The CDR3 spells CASRIEGYTF. DNA for the CDR3: TGTGCCAGCAGGATAGAAGGCTACACCTTC.

As to this clonotype: Possible read error: a much larger clone is one base away. The chain links TRBV20-1 to TRBJ2-5; TRBD1 is a possible D gene (6 bases). From germline, CDR1 is DFQATT and CDR2 SNEGSKA (reference sequence). The germline V and J ends were trimmed by 8 bases and 1 base, with 11 bases remaining between them. The CDR3 extends over 12 amino acids. The CDR3 DNA sequence: TGCAGTACTAACAGGGTCCAAGAGACCCAGTACTTC. This codes for CSTNRVQETQYF.

This clonotype was counted a few times. The CDR3 DNA follows: TGCAGTGCTAGAGATACGGCCCGGGGGCGCATCGCCCTCGATGGCTACACCTTC. Protein: CSARDTARGRIALDGYTF. This chain joins TRBV20-1 and TRBJ1-2, with a possible D match to TRBD1 (6 bases). Per the germline V gene, CDR1 is DFQATT and CDR2 is SNEGSKA (reference sequence). Trimming stripped 0 bases from V and 6 bases from J, with 26 bases between. The CDR3 spans 18 residues.

Turning to this clonotype: This sequence may be a read error, since a much larger clone differs from it by one base. As DNA, the CDR3 is TGTGCCAGCAGTTACTCCCCTTGGGGGGGGGATTGCACTGAAGCTTTCTTT. It yields the protein CASSYSPWGGDCTEAFF. The chain combines TRBV6-2 or TRBV6-3 with TRBJ1-1; maybe TRBD1 (5 bases). The germline V gene has CDR1 MNHEY and CDR2 SVGEGT. The CDR3 is 17 amino acids. The V gene lost 0 bases and the J gene lost 4 bases, with 18 bases spanning the gap.

V and J are TRBV28 and TRBJ2-7; D possibly matches TRBD1 or TRBD2 (5 bases each). The V end was cut by 8 bases, the J end by 6 bases, with 17 bases between. Germline V gives CDR1 MDHEN, CDR2 SYDVKM. The CDR3 runs to 13 residues. The CDR3 loop reads CASRGPGSGEQYF. The CDR3 nucleotides are TGTGCCAGCCGGGGACCGGGGTCAGGCGAGCAGTACTTC. Complete variable domain (other parts from reference TRBV28 and TRBJ2-7): DVKVTQSSRYLVKRTGEKVFLECVQDMDHENMFWYRQDPGLGLRLIYFSYDVKMKEKGDIPEGYSVSREKKERFSLILESASTNQTSMYLCASRGPGSGEQYFGPGTRLTVT.